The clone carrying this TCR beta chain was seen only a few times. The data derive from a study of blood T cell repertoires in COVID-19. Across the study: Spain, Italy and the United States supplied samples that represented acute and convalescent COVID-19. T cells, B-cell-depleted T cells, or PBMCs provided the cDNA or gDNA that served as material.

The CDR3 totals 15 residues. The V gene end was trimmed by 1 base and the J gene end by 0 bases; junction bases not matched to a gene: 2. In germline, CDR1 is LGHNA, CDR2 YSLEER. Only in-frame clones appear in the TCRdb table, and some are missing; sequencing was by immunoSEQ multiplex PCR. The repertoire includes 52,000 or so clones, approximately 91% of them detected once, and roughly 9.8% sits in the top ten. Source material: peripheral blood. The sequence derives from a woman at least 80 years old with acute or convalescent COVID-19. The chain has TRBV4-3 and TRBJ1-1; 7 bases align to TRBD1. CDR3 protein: CASSQGGGLNTEAFF. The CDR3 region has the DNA TGCGCCAGCAGCCAAGGAGGGGGCTTGAACACTGAAGCTTTCTTT.